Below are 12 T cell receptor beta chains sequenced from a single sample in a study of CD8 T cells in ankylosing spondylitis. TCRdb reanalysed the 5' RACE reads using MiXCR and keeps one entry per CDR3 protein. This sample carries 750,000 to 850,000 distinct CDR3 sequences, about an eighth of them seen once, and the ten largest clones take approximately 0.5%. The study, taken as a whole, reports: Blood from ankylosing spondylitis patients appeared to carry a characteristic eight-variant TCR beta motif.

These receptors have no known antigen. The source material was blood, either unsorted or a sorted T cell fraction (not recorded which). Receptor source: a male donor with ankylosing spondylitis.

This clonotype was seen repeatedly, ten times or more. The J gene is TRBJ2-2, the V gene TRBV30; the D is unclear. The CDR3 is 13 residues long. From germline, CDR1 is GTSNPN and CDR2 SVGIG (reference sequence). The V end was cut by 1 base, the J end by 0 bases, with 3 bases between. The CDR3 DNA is TGTGCCTGGAGTGGGGCGAACACCGGGGAGCTGTTTTTT. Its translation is CAWSGANTGELFF.

The CDR3 sequence is CASSRRDGHQPQHF. DNA of the CDR3: TGTGCCAGCAGTCGGAGGGACGGCCATCAGCCCCAGCATTTT. This chain links TRBV12-3 or TRBV12-4 with TRBJ1-5; tentatively, D is TRBD1 (5 bases). The CDR3 is 14 amino acids. V was clipped by 5 bases and J by 5 bases, with 13 bases between them.

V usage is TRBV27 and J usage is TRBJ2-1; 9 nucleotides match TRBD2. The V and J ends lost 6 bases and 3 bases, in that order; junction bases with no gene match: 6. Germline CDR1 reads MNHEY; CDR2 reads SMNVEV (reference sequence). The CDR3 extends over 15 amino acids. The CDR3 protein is CASRPAGGGYNEQFF. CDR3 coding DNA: TGTGCCAGCAGGCCCGCGGGGGGGGGCTACAATGAGCAGTTCTTC.

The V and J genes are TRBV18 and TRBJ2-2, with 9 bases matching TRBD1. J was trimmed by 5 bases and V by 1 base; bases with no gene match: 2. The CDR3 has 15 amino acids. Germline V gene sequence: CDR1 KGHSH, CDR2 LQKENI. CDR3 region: CASSPQGQGTGELFF. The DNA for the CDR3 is TGTGCCAGCTCACCACAGGGACAGGGAACCGGGGAGCTGTTTTTT.

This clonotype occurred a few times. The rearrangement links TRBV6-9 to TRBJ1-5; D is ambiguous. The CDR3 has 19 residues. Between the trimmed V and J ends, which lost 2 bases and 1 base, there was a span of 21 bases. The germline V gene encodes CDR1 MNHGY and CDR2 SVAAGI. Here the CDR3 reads CASSYKIEAGPGSNQPQHF. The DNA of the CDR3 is TGTGCCAGCAGTTATAAAATCGAGGCGGGCCCTGGGAGCAATCAGCCCCAGCATTTT.

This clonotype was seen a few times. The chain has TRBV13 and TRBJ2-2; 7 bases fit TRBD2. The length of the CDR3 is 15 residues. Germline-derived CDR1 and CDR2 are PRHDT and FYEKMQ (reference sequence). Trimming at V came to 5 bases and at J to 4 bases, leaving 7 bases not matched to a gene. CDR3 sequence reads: CASSLVGGATGELFF. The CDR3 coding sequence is TGTGCCAGCAGCCTCGTGGGAGGGGCCACCGGGGAGCTGTTTTTT.

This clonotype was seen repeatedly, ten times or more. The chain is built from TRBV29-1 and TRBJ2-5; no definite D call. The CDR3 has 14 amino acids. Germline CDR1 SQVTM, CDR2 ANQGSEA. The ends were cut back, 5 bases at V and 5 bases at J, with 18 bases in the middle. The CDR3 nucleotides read TGCAGCGTTAAGGGAACGCTTACGATTGAGACCCAGTACTTC. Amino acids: CSVKGTLTIETQYF.

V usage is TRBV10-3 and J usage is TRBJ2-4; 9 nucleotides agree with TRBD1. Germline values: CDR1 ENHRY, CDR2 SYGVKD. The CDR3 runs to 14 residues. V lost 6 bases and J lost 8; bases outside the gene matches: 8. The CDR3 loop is CAISGQGMMDIQYF. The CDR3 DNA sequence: TGTGCCATCAGCGGACAGGGGATGATGGACATTCAGTACTTC.

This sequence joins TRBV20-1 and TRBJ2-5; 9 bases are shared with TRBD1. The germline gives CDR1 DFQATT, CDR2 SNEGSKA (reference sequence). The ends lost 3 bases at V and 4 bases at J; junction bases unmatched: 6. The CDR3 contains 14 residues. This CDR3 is CSASLTGGGETQYF. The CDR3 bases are TGCAGTGCTAGCTTGACAGGGGGAGGAGAGACCCAGTACTTC.

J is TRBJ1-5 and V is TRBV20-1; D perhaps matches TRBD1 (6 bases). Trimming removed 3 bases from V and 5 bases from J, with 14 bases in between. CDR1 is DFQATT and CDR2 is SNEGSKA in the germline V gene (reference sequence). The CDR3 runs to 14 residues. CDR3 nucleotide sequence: TGCAGTGCTAGCCCGGGGGCAGTCGATCAGCCCCAGCATTTT. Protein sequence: CSASPGAVDQPQHF.

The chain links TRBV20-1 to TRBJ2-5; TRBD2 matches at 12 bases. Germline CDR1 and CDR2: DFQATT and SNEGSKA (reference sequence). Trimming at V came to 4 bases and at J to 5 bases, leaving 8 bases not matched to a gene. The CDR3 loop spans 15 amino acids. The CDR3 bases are TGCAGTGCTACCCAACTAGCGGGAGGCGGGGAGACCCAGTACTTC. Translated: CSATQLAGGGETQYF.

The CDR3 sequence: CASSLGGGSLHF. The DNA of the CDR3 is TGTGCCAGCAGCTTAGGGGGAGGCTCCCTCCACTTT. The rearrangement links TRBV7-2 to TRBJ1-6; D unclear. The length of the CDR3 is 12 residues. Trimming cost V 1 base and J 14 bases, with 9 bases left between them. Germline V lookup: CDR1 SGHTA, CDR2 FQGNSA. The entire variable domain, with the rest obtained from reference TRBV7-2 and TRBJ1-6, is as follows: GAGVSQSPSNKVTEKGKDVELRCDPISGHTALYWYRQSLGQGLEFLIYFQGNSAPDKSGLPSDRFSAERTGGSVSTLTIQRTQQEDSAVYLCASSLGGGSLHFGNGTRLTVT.